Shown below are 11 T cell receptor beta chains from a single sample sequenced in a study of response to subunit inactivated influenza vaccine. TCRdb ran MiXCR on the RT-PCR reads and lists one entry per CDR3 protein. The data contain 200,000 to 300,000 distinct CDR3 sequences, 12% of them singletons. Sequencing used non-naive T cells sorted from PBMCs, obtained around two weeks before vaccination. Receptors originate from a man in his fifties who received an inactivated influenza vaccine.

In its sample, this clonotype was seen many times. The chain employs TRBV18 and TRBJ2-7; 8 bases match TRBD1. V lost 3 bases to trimming and J lost 6 bases; unmatched junction nucleotides: 7. The CDR3 consists of 14 residues. Germline CDR1 KGHSH, CDR2 LQKENI. CDR3 amino acids: CASSPGTGTREQYF. The CDR3 bases are TGTGCCAGCTCACCGGGGACAGGAACCCGCGAGCAGTACTTC.

In this sample, this clonotype turned up a few times. The chain recombines TRBV6-2 or TRBV6-3 with TRBJ1-5; 8 bases line up with TRBD1. Trimming at V came to 5 bases and at J to 4 bases, leaving 4 bases not matched to a gene. The germline V gene encodes CDR1 MNHEY and CDR2 SVGEGT. This CDR3 spans 14 amino acids. CDR3 region: CASSRQGKNQPQHF. In DNA, the CDR3 is TGTGCCAGCAGTCGACAGGGGAAGAATCAGCCCCAGCATTTT.

Only a few counts were recorded for this clonotype. The chain employs TRBV2 and TRBJ1-4, with D unclear. V was clipped by 5 bases and J by 7 bases, with 20 bases between them. Per germline, CDR1 SNHLY and CDR2 FYNNEI. This CDR3 has 16 amino acids. The CDR3 here is CASSNRGTGWGEKLFF. CDR3 in DNA: TGTGCCAGCAGTAACCGCGGAACGGGGTGGGGTGAAAAACTGTTTTTT.

This clonotype was found a few times. The rearrangement joins TRBV6-2 or TRBV6-3 to TRBJ2-7; 8 bases fit TRBD1. Trimming cost V 2 bases and J 2 bases; bases outside gene matches: 8. Germline values: CDR1 MNHEY, CDR2 SVGEGT. The CDR3 totals 16 residues. The CDR3 reads CASSYGMPGQAYEQYF. In nucleotides, the CDR3 is TGTGCCAGCAGTTACGGGATGCCGGGACAGGCCTACGAGCAGTACTTC.

The sample holds many counts of this clonotype. The chain carries TRBV24-1 and TRBJ1-5; the match to TRBD1 covers 10 bases. The germline V gene encodes CDR1 KGHDR and CDR2 SFDVKD. CDR3 length: 13 amino acids. V gave up 10 bases and J gave up 2 bases; unmatched junction bases: 1. The CDR3 DNA reads TGTGCCACAGGACAGGGGGGCAATCAGCCCCAGCATTTT. The encoded protein is CATGQGGNQPQHF.

The V call is TRBV12-5, the J call TRBJ1-2, with D hard to call. Germline V gene lookup returns CDR1 LGHNT and CDR2 FRNRAP. The CDR3 has 17 residues. Trimming removed 6 bases from V and 5 bases from J, with 25 bases in between. The CDR3 DNA follows: TGTGCTAGTGGCCCCAACCCTAGTCTGCGCCCATTATATGGCTACACCTTC. Translation: CASGPNPSLRPLYGYTF.

This clonotype was seen at least ten times. The chain has TRBV7-2 and TRBJ2-7; D perhaps matches TRBD2 (5 bases). The germline V and J ends were trimmed by 5 bases and 7 bases, with 15 bases remaining between them. Germline values: CDR1 SGHTA, CDR2 FQGNSA. The CDR3 length is 13 residues. The CDR3 loop is CASSTRARVEQYF. Written as DNA, the CDR3 is TGTGCCAGCAGCACCCGCGCGAGGGTAGAGCAGTACTTC.

This clonotype was counted ten times or more. This rearrangement joins TRBV5-1 to TRBJ2-5; 8 bases are a match to TRBD1. CDR3 length: 17 residues. Trimming took 0 bases from V and 5 from J; bases not matched to a gene: 12. From germline, CDR1 is SGHRS and CDR2 YFSETQ. CDR3 DNA: TGCGCCAGCAGCTTGGACGGGACAGGACCGGCCGGGGAGACCCAGTACTTC. Translation gives CASSLDGTGPAGETQYF.

This clonotype was detected only a few times. This chain uses TRBV7-2 with TRBJ2-1, with D maybe TRBD2 (5 bases). Germline V gene sequence: CDR1 SGHTA, CDR2 FQGNSA. The CDR3 consists of 14 residues. V was trimmed by 1 base and J by 6 bases, leaving 10 bases between them. The CDR3 sequence is CASSLVGVGNEQFF. The CDR3 DNA reads TGTGCCAGCAGCTTAGTGGGAGTGGGCAATGAGCAGTTCTTC.

The chain couples TRBV18 to TRBJ1-4; 9 nucleotides align to TRBD1. The CDR3 consists of 15 residues. Germline lookup yields CDR1 KGHSH and CDR2 LQKENI. V was pared by 1 base and J by 7 bases, with 4 bases of the junction left unmatched. CDR3 residues: CASSPQGTGSEKLFF. Written as DNA, the CDR3 is TGTGCCAGCTCACCACAAGGGACAGGGAGTGAAAAACTGTTTTTT.

This clonotype was seen at least ten times. The chain combines TRBV6-1 with TRBJ2-3; maybe TRBD1 (6 bases). Trimming removed 8 bases at V and 1 base at J, with 16 bases between. From germline, CDR1 is MNHNS and CDR2 SASEGT. The CDR3 runs to 15 residues. In DNA, the CDR3 is TGTGCCAGCCGTCAGGGGTCTAGTGGCACAGATACGCAGTATTTT. Residues: CASRQGSSGTDTQYF.